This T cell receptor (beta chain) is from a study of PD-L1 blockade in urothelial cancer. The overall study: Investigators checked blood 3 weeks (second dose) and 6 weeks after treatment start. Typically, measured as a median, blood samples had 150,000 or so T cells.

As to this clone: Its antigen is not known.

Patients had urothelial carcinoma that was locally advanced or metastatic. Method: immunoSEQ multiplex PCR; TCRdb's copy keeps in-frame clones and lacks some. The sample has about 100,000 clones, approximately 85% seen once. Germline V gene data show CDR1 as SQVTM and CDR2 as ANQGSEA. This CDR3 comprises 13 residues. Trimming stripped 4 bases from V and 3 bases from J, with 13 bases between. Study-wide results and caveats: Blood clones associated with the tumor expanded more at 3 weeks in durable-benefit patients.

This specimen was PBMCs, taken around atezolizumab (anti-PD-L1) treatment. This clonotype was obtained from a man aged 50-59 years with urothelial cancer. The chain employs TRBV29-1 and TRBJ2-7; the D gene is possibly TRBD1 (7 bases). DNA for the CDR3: TGCAGCGTTGGCGGAGGGGGCAACTACGAGCAGTACTTC. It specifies CSVGGGGNYEQYF.